These 6 T cell receptor beta chains were sequenced from one sample in a study of graft-versus-host responses after intestinal transplantation. Method: immunoSEQ multiplex PCR; TCRdb's copy keeps in-frame clones and lacks some. The repertoire holds 75,000 to 100,000 clones, about 93% seen once, with about 16% in the top ten. The sequences come from PBMCs, collected 450 to 480 days after intestinal transplant. The receptors here all came from a human patient who received an intestinal transplant, so some T cells may come from the graft donor.

This clone was observed a few times. The CDR3 here is CASSWDSGSGNTIYF. In DNA, the CDR3 is TGTGCCAGTAGCTGGGACAGCGGCTCTGGAAACACCATATATTTT. The rearrangement joins TRBV19 to TRBJ1-3, with 7 bases matching TRBD1. The V gene's germline CDR1 is LNHDA and CDR2 SQIVND (reference sequence). The CDR3 sequence is 15 residues long. J gave up 0 bases and V 6 bases, and 5 bases lay outside the gene matches.

This chain links TRBV5-1 with TRBJ1-3, with TRBD1 identical over 8 bases. Germline V gene data show CDR1 as SGHRS and CDR2 as YFSETQ. Trimming took 3 bases from V and 3 from J; bases not matched to a gene: 5. The CDR3 has 15 amino acids. The CDR3 loop is CASSSQTGDGNTIYF. The CDR3 nucleotides read TGCGCCAGCAGCTCTCAGACAGGGGATGGAAACACCATATATTTT.

The V gene is TRBV5-1, the J gene TRBJ2-3; D perhaps matches TRBD2 (6 bases). The germline V and J ends were trimmed by 7 bases and 0 bases, with 12 bases remaining between them. The germline V gene encodes CDR1 SGHRS and CDR2 YFSETQ. This CDR3 has 14 residues. The CDR3 reads CASRPGVSTDTQYF. CDR3 in DNA: TGCGCCAGCCGACCGGGGGTCAGCACAGATACGCAGTATTTT.

The V and J genes are TRBV11-3 and TRBJ2-2, with 11 bases lining up with TRBD2. In germline, CDR1 is SGHNT, CDR2 YENEEA. With V trimmed by 5 bases and J by 4 bases, 6 bases remained unmatched. This CDR3 region has 16 residues. Here the CDR3 DNA reads TGTGCCAGCAGCATCGGGACTAGCGGACCCACCGGGGAGCTGTTTTTT. It encodes CASSIGTSGPTGELFF.

The chain recombines TRBV10-1 with TRBJ2-5, with D perhaps given as TRBD1 or TRBD2 (6 bases each). The CDR3 has 15 residues. V was pared by 6 bases and J by 5 bases, with 19 bases between. Germline CDR1 is WNHNN and CDR2 is SYGVQD (reference sequence). The CDR3 DNA reads TGCGCCAGCAGCGGGGGCAGGCAGAAACGGGAGACCCAGTACTTC. Translation gives CASSGGRQKRETQYF.

This clone was detected only once. The chain uses TRBV5-6 and TRBJ1-1, with 8 bases that match TRBD1. With V trimmed by 5 bases and J by 2 bases, 5 bases remained unmatched. Germline-derived CDR1 and CDR2 are SGHDT and YYEEEE. The CDR3 runs to 14 residues. CDR3 sequence reads: CASSSQGGNTEAFF. The DNA for the CDR3 is TGTGCCAGCAGTTCACAGGGGGGCAACACTGAAGCTTTCTTT.